The clone carrying this T cell receptor beta chain occurred once. Its antigen is unidentified. These data are taken from a study of T cell responses to AZD1222 COVID-19 vaccine. Trimming left V 7 bases short and J 2 bases short, with 20 bases between. The germline gives CDR1 LNHDA, CDR2 SQIVND (reference sequence). This CDR3 comprises 16 residues. Study-wide results and caveats: The study sampled repertoires only after the peak T cell response.

This table comes from immunoSEQ multiplex PCR, and its TCRdb copy is limited to in-frame clones, with some not included. The sample carries around 180,000 clones, almost 95% recorded once. The TCR was taken from an adult in good health. The V call is TRBV19, the J call TRBJ1-2, with D tentatively TRBD1 (5 bases). The specimen comprised peripheral blood, sampled on day 0 of AZD1222 vaccination. This CDR3 is CASNRIPGGPNYGYTF. CDR3 sequence (DNA): TGTGCCAGTAATCGTATACCCGGGGGTCCCAACTATGGCTACACCTTC.